This TCR beta chain was sequenced during a study of early T cells in non-severe SARS-CoV-2 infection. CDR1 MNHEY and CDR2 SVGAGI come from the germline V gene. With 5 bases removed from V and 4 bases from J, the gap between germline ends came to 14 bases. The CDR3 runs to 14 residues. MiXCR was run by TCRdb on the 5' RACE reads, yielding one entry per CDR3 protein. The data show around 61,000 distinct CDR3 sequences, roughly 12% seen once. Sequencing input: whole blood. This rearrangement joins TRBV6-5 to TRBJ1-2; maybe TRBD1 (5 bases). The receptor was derived from an adult who was a healthcare worker with PCR-confirmed SARS-CoV-2 infection or an uninfected control (not recorded which). This chain's CDR3 is CASSKMGEGYGYTF. CDR3 coding DNA: TGTGCCAGCAGTAAAATGGGGGAAGGCTATGGCTACACCTTC.